This T cell receptor (beta chain) derives from a study of blood T cell repertoires in COVID-19. Across the study: Samples of COVID-19 (acute and convalescent) were obtained from the United States, Italy and Spain. T cells, B-cell-depleted T cells, or PBMCs provided the cDNA or gDNA that served as material.

Methods used by the authors: The assay estimated nucleated cells by amplifying reference gene primers. The repertoire was sequenced with immunoSEQ multiplex PCR; TCRdb's copy has only in-frame clones and lacks some. For V, J and clone size, that table is used; D and trimming come from the DNA. This repertoire shows under 200,000 clones, over 75% found once; its top ten account for approximately 7%. There are 16 residues in the CDR3. Looked up from germline, CDR1 is SGHAT and CDR2 is FQNNGV. The trim removed 4 bases at V and 6 bases at J, leaving 10 bases unmatched. This clone was counted a few times. Sequencing was performed on peripheral blood. This TCR derives from a man between 70 and 80 years old with active or convalescent COVID-19. The chain joins TRBV11-2 to TRBJ2-2; 8 bases fit TRBD1. The CDR3, as DNA: TGTGCCAGCAGCTCCCTTCGGACAGGGTACGCCGGGGAGCTGTTTTTT. Translating gives CASSSLRTGYAGELFF.